This TCR beta chain was sequenced in a study of blood T cells in healthy people across ages. Overall study: Per every two T cells, about one barcoded beta molecule was captured by template switching. General observations from the study: Donors of long life had a larger count of naive CD4+ cells and greater diversity than aged donors.

The CDR3 extends over 15 amino acids. In germline, CDR1 is SEHNR, CDR2 FQNEAQ (reference sequence). The ends lost 4 bases at V and 4 bases at J; junction bases unmatched: 9. Using a J-beta primer mix together with a sample-barcoded 5' primer, a second PCR was run for roughly 6 to 11 cycles. Sequencing yielded, for each sample, at least 3 million paired-end reads carrying CDR3. TCRdb re-analysed the 5' RACE reads in MiXCR, keeping a single row per CDR3 protein. The sample holds approximately 1,700,000 distinct CDR3 sequences; approximately 39% are singletons and the top ten take 23%. Of note for this clonotype: Its specificity is unknown.

The receptor was derived from a human donor in good health. The chain recombines TRBV7-9 with TRBJ2-5, with 7 bases that match TRBD2. Specimen: blood. CDR3 sequence (DNA): TGTGCCAGCAGCTCCCCCCAGCGGGGCGTAGAGACCCAGTACTTC. Its protein product is CASSSPQRGVETQYF.